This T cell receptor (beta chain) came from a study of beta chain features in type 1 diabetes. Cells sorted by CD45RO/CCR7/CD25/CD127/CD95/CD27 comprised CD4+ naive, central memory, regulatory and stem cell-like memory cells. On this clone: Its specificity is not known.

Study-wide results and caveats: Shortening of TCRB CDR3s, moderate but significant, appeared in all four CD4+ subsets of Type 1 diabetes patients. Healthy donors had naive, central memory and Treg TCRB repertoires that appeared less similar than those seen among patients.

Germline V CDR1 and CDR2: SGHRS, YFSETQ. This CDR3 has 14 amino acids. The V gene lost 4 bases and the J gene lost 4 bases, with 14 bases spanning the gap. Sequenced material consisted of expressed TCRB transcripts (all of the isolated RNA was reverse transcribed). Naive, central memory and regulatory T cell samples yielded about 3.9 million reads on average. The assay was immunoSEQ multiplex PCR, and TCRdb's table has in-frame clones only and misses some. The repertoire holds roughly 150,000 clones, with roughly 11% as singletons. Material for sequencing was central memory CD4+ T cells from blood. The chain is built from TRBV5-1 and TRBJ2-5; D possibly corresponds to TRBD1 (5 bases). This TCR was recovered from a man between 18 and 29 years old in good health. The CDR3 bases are TGCGCCAGCAGCCCTCAGGGTCCAAGAGAGACCCAGTACTTC. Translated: CASSPQGPRETQYF.